The TCR beta chain described here comes from a study of Ad26.COV2.S vaccination and SARS-CoV-2 variants. Study-wide background: In the study, Ad26.COV2.S was injected intramuscularly once, or twice 56 days apart.

Noted treatment: around 19 received Ad26.COV2.S at low or high dose, single or two shots; roughly 5 received placebo; per-sample allocation not given. Collection of the samples took place on day 63 after the first injection of vaccine or placebo. The protocol was immunoSEQ multiplex PCR, while the TCRdb copy is restricted to in-frame clones and leaves out a portion. The table shows around 370,000 clones, with approximately 81% occurring only once. This CDR3 is 14 amino acids long. V shed 7 bases and J shed 4 bases, with 16 bases lying between them. From germline, CDR1 is LGHNA and CDR2 YSLEER. Specimen: peripheral blood, collected in a trial of Ad26.COV2.S vaccine versus placebo. The TCR originated in a person between 18 and 65 years old who received the Ad26.COV2.S COVID-19 vaccine or a placebo. The chain links TRBV4-3 to TRBJ1-2, with D possibly matching TRBD1 (5 bases). The CDR3 nucleotides are TGCGCCAGCACGACATTTGGGGCATCCTATGGCTACACCTTC. Amino acid sequence: CASTTFGASYGYTF.